Listed below are T cell receptor beta chains from one sample, sequenced in a study of blood T cell repertoires in COVID-19. TCRdb's table, derived via immunoSEQ multiplex PCR, lists solely in-frame clones and lacks some. The repertoire holds hundreds of thousands of clones, with 88% as singletons. The specimen sequenced was peripheral blood. These TCRs come from a woman aged 70-85 years with COVID-19, enrolled during active disease. CDR3s include the opening cysteine and the closing phenylalanine or tryptophan. A D gene is named only where the DNA matches it firmly. Clone sizes are given selectively: once, few, many, or a class where the clone is expanded.

abundance	v_gene	d_gene	j_gene	CDR3aa	CDR3nt
-	TRBV4-3	TRBD1	TRBJ1-1	CASSQDKQGALMNTEAFF	TGCGCCAGCAGCCAAGATAAACAGGGGGCCCTCATGAACACTGAAGCTTTCTTT
-	TRBV24-1	-	TRBJ1-5	CATSPGDQPQHF	TGTGCCACCAGTCCAGGGGATCAGCCCCAGCATTTT
-	TRBV12-3/TRBV12-4	-	TRBJ2-5	CATAEGGETQYF	TGTGCCACCGCGGAGGGAGGAGAGACCCAGTACTTC
-	TRBV3-1/TRBV3-2	TRBD2	TRBJ2-2	CASSHLAAGELFF	TGTGCCAGCAGCCATCTAGCGGCCGGGGAGCTGTTTTTT
-	TRBV5-1	-	TRBJ1-5	CASSLTGNQPQHF	TGCGCCAGCAGCCTCACAGGGAATCAGCCCCAGCATTTT
-	TRBV2	TRBD1	TRBJ1-1	CASRQGAFDTEAFF	TGTGCCAGCAGACAGGGGGCATTCGACACTGAAGCTTTCTTT
once	TRBV5-6	-	TRBJ2-7	CASSLVQDEQYF	TGTGCCAGCAGCTTGGTACAGGACGAGCAGTACTTC
-	TRBV7-2	TRBD1	TRBJ1-6	CASSQTGDNSPLHF	TGTGCCAGCAGCCAGACAGGGGATAATTCACCCCTCCACTTT
few	TRBV2	-	TRBJ1-3	CASSAGSGNTIYF	TGTGCCAGCAGTGCCGGGTCTGGAAACACCATATATTTT
-	TRBV3-1/TRBV3-2	-	TRBJ1-4	CASSQEWGWGDEKLFF	TGTGCCAGCAGCCAAGAATGGGGATGGGGGGATGAAAAACTGTTTTTT
few	TRBV18	-	TRBJ1-1	CASSPIHENTEAFF	TGTGCCAGCTCACCAATACACGAGAACACTGAAGCTTTCTTT
-	TRBV5-1	-	TRBJ1-2	CASFSGTLFYGYTF	TGCGCCAGTTTTTCCGGGACTTTATTCTATGGCTACACCTTC
-	TRBV6-2/TRBV6-3	TRBD1	TRBJ2-6	CASSPDRGSGANVLTF	TGTGCCAGCAGCCCAGACAGGGGGTCCGGGGCCAACGTCCTGACTTTC
-	TRBV27	TRBD1	TRBJ1-4	CASSTTGGPNEKLFF	TGTGCCAGCAGTACCACAGGGGGCCCTAATGAAAAACTGTTTTTT
-	TRBV7-2	TRBD1	TRBJ1-2	CASSPTDRVNYGYTF	TGTGCCAGCAGCCCTACGGACAGGGTGAACTATGGCTACACCTTC
-	TRBV28	TRBD1	TRBJ1-1	CASRPMTGGNTEAFF	TGTGCCAGCAGACCAATGACAGGGGGGAACACTGAAGCTTTCTTT
-	TRBV7-9	-	TRBJ1-1	CASRGAEAFF	TGTGCCAGCAGGGGGGCCGAAGCTTTCTTT
-	TRBV6-5	-	TRBJ2-7	CASSLVARHYEQYF	TGTGCCAGCAGCCTGGTCGCCAGACACTACGAGCAGTACTTC
-	TRBV27	-	TRBJ2-6	CASSLGNFGRGANVLTF	TGTGCCAGCAGTTTAGGGAATTTTGGGAGAGGGGCCAACGTCCTGACTTTC
-	TRBV10-3	-	TRBJ1-2	CAISERDTGISGYTF	TGTGCCATCAGTGAAAGAGACACTGGAATTAGTGGCTACACCTTC
once	TRBV12-5	-	TRBJ2-7	CASGLEGQFPYEQYF	TGTGCTAGTGGTTTGGAAGGACAGTTCCCCTACGAGCAGTACTTC
once	TRBV9	-	TRBJ1-1	CASSAPRGETEAFF	TGTGCCAGCAGCGCCCCCCGGGGAGAGACTGAAGCTTTCTTT
-	TRBV24-1	TRBD1	TRBJ1-4	CATSETGSNEKLFF	TGTGCCACCAGTGAGACAGGGAGTAATGAAAAACTGTTTTTT
-	TRBV4-3	-	TRBJ1-2	CASSQGQGGYTF	TGCGCCAGCAGCCAAGGGCAGGGTGGCTACACCTTC
-	TRBV5-1	TRBD2	TRBJ2-1	CASSLKLAGNEQFF	TGCGCCAGCAGCTTGAAGCTAGCGGGGAATGAGCAGTTCTTC
once	TRBV3-1/TRBV3-2	TRBD2	TRBJ2-7	CARRPSARGAGGPHEQYF	TGTGCCCGCCGCCCCTCCGCGCGGGGGGCGGGGGGGCCCCACGAGCAGTACTTC
-	TRBV6-1	-	TRBJ1-4	CASSEWRAEEKLFF	TGTGCCAGCAGTGAATGGCGAGCGGAAGAAAAACTGTTTTTT